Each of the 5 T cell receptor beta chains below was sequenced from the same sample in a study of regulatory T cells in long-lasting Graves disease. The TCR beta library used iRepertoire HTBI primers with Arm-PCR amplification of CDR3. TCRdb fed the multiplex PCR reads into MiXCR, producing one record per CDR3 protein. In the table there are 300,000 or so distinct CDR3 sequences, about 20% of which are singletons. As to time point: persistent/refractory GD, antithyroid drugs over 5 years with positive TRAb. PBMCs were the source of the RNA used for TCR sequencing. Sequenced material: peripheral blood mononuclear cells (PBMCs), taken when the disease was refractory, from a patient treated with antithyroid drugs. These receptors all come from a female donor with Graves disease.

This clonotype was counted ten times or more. DNA of the CDR3: TGTGCCTGGAGTGTAGGGCAGGGGAGCTATGGCTACACCTTC. This codes for CAWSVGQGSYGYTF. This chain links TRBV30 with TRBJ1-2; maybe TRBD1 (6 bases). Trimming shortened V by 0 bases and J by 4 bases, and 12 bases separated the two germline ends. The length of the CDR3 is 14 residues. The germline V gene encodes CDR1 GTSNPN and CDR2 SVGIG (reference sequence).

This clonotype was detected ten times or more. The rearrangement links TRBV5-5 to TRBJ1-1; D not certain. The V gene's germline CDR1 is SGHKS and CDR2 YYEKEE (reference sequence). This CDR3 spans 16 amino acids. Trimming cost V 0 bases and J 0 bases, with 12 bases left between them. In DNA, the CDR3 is TGTGCCAGCAGCTTGGGGGTGAGACTCATGAACACTGAAGCTTTCTTT. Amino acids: CASSLGVRLMNTEAFF.

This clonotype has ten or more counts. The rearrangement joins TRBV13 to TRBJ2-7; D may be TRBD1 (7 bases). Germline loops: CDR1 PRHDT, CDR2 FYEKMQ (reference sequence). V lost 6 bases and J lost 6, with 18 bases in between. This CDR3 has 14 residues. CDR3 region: CASSTGQGGGEQYF. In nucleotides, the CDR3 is TGTGCCAGCAGTACCGGGCAGGGGGGTGGCGAGCAGTACTTC.

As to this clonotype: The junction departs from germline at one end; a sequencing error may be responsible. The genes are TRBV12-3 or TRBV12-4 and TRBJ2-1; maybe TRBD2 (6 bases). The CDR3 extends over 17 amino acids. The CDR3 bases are TGTGCCAGCAGTTTAGGCGCGGGACTCCAACGCCCTAATGCGCAGTTCTTC. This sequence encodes CASSLGAGLQRPNAQFF.

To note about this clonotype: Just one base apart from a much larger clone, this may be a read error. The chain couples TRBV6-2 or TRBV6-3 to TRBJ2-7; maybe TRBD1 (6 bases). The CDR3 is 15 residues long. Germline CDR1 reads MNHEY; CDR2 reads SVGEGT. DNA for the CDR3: TGTGCCAGCAGTCGGACAGACACGAGCTCCTACAAGCAGTACTTC. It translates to CASSRTDTSSYKQYF.